The 3 T cell receptor beta chains below come from one sample, sequenced in a study of T cells in Graves' hyperthyroidism and ophthalmopathy. The CDR3 regions of TCR beta were amplified from RNA transcripts. First-round RT-PCR with HTBI primers amplified the TCR CDR3 region. TCRdb passed the multiplex PCR reads through MiXCR, listing each CDR3 protein once. The sample records 560,000 or so distinct CDR3 sequences, 40% to 55% being singletons. What was sequenced was peripheral blood or thyroid tissue (not recorded which). The receptor source for this set is a woman under 30 with Graves' hyperthyroidism.

This clonotype was found many times. The CDR3 spells CSASSETQYF. CDR3 sequence (DNA): TGCAGTGCTAGCTCAGAGACCCAGTACTTC. The V call is TRBV20-1, the J call TRBJ2-5; D is unresolved. Per germline, CDR1 DFQATT and CDR2 SNEGSKA (reference sequence). Trimming took off 3 bases at V and 4 bases at J, with 3 bases between the two ends. The CDR3 totals 10 residues.

V and J are TRBV20-1 and TRBJ1-5; 9 positions agree with TRBD1. The CDR3 is 16 amino acids. Germline V lookup: CDR1 DFQATT, CDR2 SNEGSKA (reference sequence). Unmatched junction bases numbered 8, after V lost 1 base and J lost 4 bases. The CDR3 DNA reads TGCAGTGCTAGAGCACAGGGGGCGTCGGAAAATCAGCCCCAGCATTTT. This gives the protein CSARAQGASENQPQHF.

This clonotype was observed a single time. The CDR3 DNA sequence: TGTGCCACCAGCAGAGATGGAGAGAGTAATGAAAAACTGTTTTTT. Amino acid sequence: CATSRDGESNEKLFF. The genes are TRBV15 and TRBJ1-4; D is uncertain. The V end was cut by 0 bases, the J end by 4 bases, with 9 bases between. Germline assignment: CDR1 LNHNV and CDR2 YYDKDF (reference sequence). The CDR3 loop spans 15 amino acids.